This TCR beta chain was recovered during a study of T cells in Graves' hyperthyroidism and ophthalmopathy. Findings and limits, study-wide: Blood also contained most expanded thyroid clonotypes above 0.001.

Each ophthalmopathy patient scored at least 3 on the Clinical Activity Score and at least 4 on NOSPECS grade, with duration under 3 months. V lost 7 bases to trimming and J lost 6 bases, with 26 bases between them. Germline loops: CDR1 SGHNT, CDR2 YYREEE (reference sequence). This CDR3 is built from 16 residues. TCR beta CDR3 region amplification was performed from RNA transcripts. TCR CDR3 underwent first-round RT-PCR with the HTBI primer set. TCRdb fed the multiplex PCR reads into MiXCR, producing one record per CDR3 protein. Found here are about 400,000 distinct CDR3 sequences, about 14% of them singletons; the top ten hold around 20%. This clonotype was found a few times. The antigen remains undetermined.

Source material: blood. This chain uses TRBV5-4 with TRBJ2-7; TRBD1 or TRBD2 may be the D gene (5 bases each). The receptor comes from a woman between 25 and 40 years old with Graves' ophthalmopathy. CDR3 DNA sequence: TGTGCCAGCTCCTCGGGAAGGGGTAGCGAGGCCTTCGAGCAGTACTTC. This encodes CASSSGRGSEAFEQYF.